This T cell receptor beta chain was observed in a study of shared clonotypes between healthy human individuals. The V gene end was trimmed by 4 bases and the J gene end by 4 bases; junction bases not matched to a gene: 16. From germline, CDR1 is SGDLS and CDR2 YYNGEE. The CDR3 has 18 residues. Assay used: immunoSEQ multiplex PCR; TCRdb lists only in-frame clones, some missing. Of some 790,000 clones listed, roughly two thirds are singletons. This chain uses TRBV9 with TRBJ2-3, with TRBD2 identical over 9 bases. The sequence was collected from a woman aged 25 to 39 in good health. The sample taken for sequencing was memory CD4+ T cells sorted from blood. Subset here: CD45RA-negative fraction. The CDR3 loop reads CASSNRRVAGDQSDTQYF. CDR3 nucleotides: TGTGCCAGCAGCAACCGGAGGGTAGCGGGAGATCAGTCAGATACGCAGTATTTT. Full variable domain (rest looked up from reference TRBV9 and TRBJ2-3): DSGVTQTPKHLITATGQRVTLRCSPRSGDLSVYWYQQSLDQGLQFLIQYYNGEERAKGNILERFSAQQFPDLHSELNLSSLELGDSALYFCASSNRRVAGDQSDTQYFGPGTRLTVL.